This is a list of T cell receptor beta chains from one sample in a study of blood T cell repertoires in COVID-19. Only in-frame clones appear in the TCRdb table, and some are missing; sequencing was by immunoSEQ multiplex PCR. The data show 35,000 to 50,000 clones, with approximately 90% seen just once and approximately 4% held by the top ten. Sequenced sample: peripheral blood. The receptors here all came from a human donor in a cohort sampled during active COVID-19. Both conserved end residues are trimmed from each CDR3.

j_gene	v_gene	CDR3aa
TRBJ2-3	TRBV5-1	ASSRDTPRGDTQY
TRBJ2-1	TRBV5-1	ASSLEITGPNEQF
TRBJ2-1	TRBV27	ASSLYASGIVYEQF
TRBJ2-3	TRBV28	ASSLPGPRGDTQY
TRBJ2-4	TRBV19	ASSAQGAKNIQY
TRBJ1-2	TRBV11-2	ASSLGTANYGYT
TRBJ2-3	TRBV5-5	ASSLERGGVRTDTQY
TRBJ2-1	TRBV5-1	ASSLVGTSGYNEQF
TRBJ2-2	TRBV19	ASSSPTGGDTGELF
TRBJ1-2	TRBV2	ASSARVDYGYT
TRBJ1-1	TRBV21-1	ASNEYEPGQGMNTEAF
TRBJ1-5	TRBV11-2	ASSLVGGSSNQPQH
TRBJ1-5	TRBV9	ASSVDGSRNQPQH
TRBJ2-1	TRBV7-2	ASSRQRGPYEQF
TRBJ2-6	TRBV11-2	ASFMGRGQKSGANVLT
TRBJ2-1	TRBV30	AWSETKAPQF
TRBJ1-6	TRBV9	ASSVGREAYNSPLH
TRBJ2-1	TRBV5-4	ASAGRIGLAGGGEQF
TRBJ2-1	TRBV5-1	ASSSQGNEQF
TRBJ2-7	TRBV6-1	ASSEAHRPPYEQY
TRBJ1-6	TRBV5-1	ASSFAGEPDSPLH
TRBJ1-3	TRBV5-5	ASSLLRGQEFGNTIY
TRBJ2-3	TRBV4-3	ASSGQGRTDTQY
TRBJ2-3	TRBV5-6	ASSASGGRATDTQY
TRBJ2-2	TRBV2	ASSALAGAEELF
TRBJ1-4	TRBV6-1	ASSEAGDRTPARANQKLF
TRBJ1-1	TRBV9	ASSVGRSTEAF
TRBJ2-7	TRBV3-1/TRBV3-2	ASRQGAYEQY
TRBJ2-7	TRBV27	ASSFSTRVVAGWNYEQY
TRBJ2-3	TRBV7-2	ASSLYREGDTQY
TRBJ1-1	TRBV29-1	SVYLRDIQRPGTNTEAF
TRBJ1-1	TRBV7-6	ASSLGASMNTEAF
TRBJ2-2	TRBV28	ASISLRLNTGELF
TRBJ1-2	TRBV3-1/TRBV3-2	ASSQPGFGYT
TRBJ2-7	TRBV27	ASQLAGEYEQY
TRBJ2-1	TRBV10-3	AISESTSSGKYEQF
TRBJ1-5	TRBV25-1	ASSEYNLEAGDQPQH
TRBJ1-1	TRBV13	ASSLGQEDTEAF
TRBJ1-5	TRBV9	ASSPLGGIQPQH
TRBJ1-2	TRBV5-6	ASSSGQGYGYT
TRBJ1-5	TRBV6-1	ASSERSRTGVGNQPQH
TRBJ1-3	TRBV9	ASSASGGLGNTIY
TRBJ2-2	TRBV27	ASSLSRGRGELF
TRBJ1-1	TRBV6-4	ASSEAMNTEAF
TRBJ2-3	TRBV5-5	ASSPLTGSPTDTQY
TRBJ1-5	TRBV19	ASSWADNSNQPQH
TRBJ2-7	TRBV6-5	ASSYVQGAWYEQY
TRBJ1-5	TRBV5-1	ASSLGDRQGGQPQH
TRBJ2-3	TRBV7-2	ASSPGGGLVDTQY
TRBJ1-2	TRBV19	ARLEENYT
TRBJ2-3	TRBV4-1	ASSPGGGRAQDTQY
TRBJ1-2	TRBV5-4	ASTPSWGRGLNGYT
TRBJ1-5	TRBV27	ASTERGFSGQPQH
TRBJ2-1	TRBV24-1	ATSDLAGDYNEQF
TRBJ2-2	TRBV9	ASSIRDRANTGELF